A selection of T cell receptor beta chains follows, all from one sample in a study of regulatory T cells in long-lasting Graves disease. Each CDR3 protein gets one entry after TCRdb re-called the multiplex PCR reads with MiXCR. The sample shows 550,000 or so distinct CDR3 sequences, about 11% of them seen only once. This same sample was also taken into another study, of T cells in Graves' hyperthyroidism and ophthalmopathy.

This sample comprised peripheral blood mononuclear cells (PBMCs), obtained at new diagnosis, from a patient treated with antithyroid drugs. The source is a woman aged 25 to 45 with Graves disease. The CDR3 runs from the conserved cysteine through the conserved F or W. The D gene is left open where the match is weak. Rows give clone size only sometimes, using once, few, many, or a class for an expanded clone.

d_call j_call clone_size v_call cdr3_aa cdr3_nt
NA TRBJ2-7 many TRBV3-1 CASRSHYEQYF TGTGCCAGCAGGTCCCACTACGAGCAGTACTTC
NA TRBJ2-5 many TRBV3-1 CASSQDWGRTRQETQYF TGTGCCAGCAGCCAAGACTGGGGGAGAACACGTCAAGAGACCCAGTACTTC
TRBD2 TRBJ2-2 few TRBV28 CASSLWGLAGFGRTGELFF TGTGCCAGCAGTTTGTGGGGTTTAGCGGGATTCGGTAGGACCGGGGAGCTGTTTTTT
NA TRBJ2-2 many TRBV28 CASSWDKANTGELFF TGTGCCAGCAGTTGGGACAAAGCGAACACCGGGGAGCTGTTTTTT
TRBD2 TRBJ2-1 many TRBV2 CASSPGRGAYNEQFF TGTGCCAGCAGTCCCGGGCGGGGGGCCTACAATGAGCAGTTCTTC
NA TRBJ1-1 NA TRBV29-1 CSAGGGTIAFF TGCAGCGCTGGGGGGGGGACAATAGCTTTCTTT
NA TRBJ2-7 many TRBV11-2 CASRPTQGRAHEQYF TGTGCCAGCAGACCGACTCAGGGGAGGGCGCACGAGCAGTACTTC
NA TRBJ2-7 many TRBV28 CASSLSADSGFEQYF TGTGCCAGCAGTTTATCCGCGGACTCCGGGTTCGAGCAGTACTTC
TRBD1 TRBJ2-7 few TRBV6-1 CAARGQGKGYEQYF TGTGCCGCCCGGGGACAGGGGAAAGGGTACGAGCAGTACTTC
NA TRBJ1-5 few TRBV6-2/TRBV6-3 CASSPGQSNNQPQHF TGTGCCAGCAGTCCCGGACAGTCAAACAATCAGCCCCAGCATTTT
TRBD2 TRBJ2-3 few TRBV7-7 CASSLAPGLAGADTQYF TGTGCTAGCAGCTTAGCGCCGGGGCTAGCGGGAGCAGATACGCAGTATTTT
NA TRBJ1-2 many TRBV7-9 CASSLAGRGMAVALYGYTF TGTGCCAGCAGCTTAGCCGGCAGGGGTATGGCTGTGGCTTTATATGGCTACACCTTC
NA TRBJ1-5 few TRBV6-2/TRBV6-3 CASSTYEMGNQPQHF TGTGCCAGCTCGACGTATGAGATGGGCAATCAGCCCCAGCATTTT
NA TRBJ2-7 once TRBV2 CASSDPFLSYEQYF TGTGCCAGCAGTGACCCCTTTCTATCCTACGAGCAGTACTTC
NA TRBJ2-7 many TRBV12-3/TRBV12-4 CASTDWAGYEQYF TGTGCCAGCACCGATTGGGCGGGCTACGAGCAGTACTTC
NA TRBJ2-6 many TRBV6-5 CASSYSEANVLTF TGTGCCAGCAGTTATTCGGAGGCCAACGTCCTGACTTTC
TRBD1 TRBJ2-7 many TRBV7-2 CASSRPGQGYEQYF TGTGCCAGCAGCCGCCCGGGACAGGGCTACGAGCAGTACTTC
NA TRBJ1-2 many TRBV7-9 CASSPGKSLGGYTF TGTGCCAGCAGCCCGGGGAAGTCCCTAGGCGGCTACACCTTC
TRBD2 TRBJ2-7 many TRBV5-1 CASSFAGTSDLRGQYF TGCGCCAGCAGCTTTGCCGGGACTAGCGATCTACGAGGGCAGTACTTC
NA TRBJ2-7 many TRBV18 CASSPPPYPYEQYF TGTGCCAGCTCACCACCCCCCTACCCCTACGAGCAGTACTTC
TRBD1 TRBJ1-1 many TRBV7-9 CASTLKQGAQTEAFF TGTGCCAGCACCCTAAAACAGGGGGCGCAAACTGAAGCTTTCTTT
TRBD1 TRBJ1-1 few TRBV5-8 CASSLLSGQGGRNTEAFF TGTGCCAGCAGCTTACTTTCGGGACAGGGGGGCCGAAACACTGAAGCTTTCTTT
NA TRBJ2-7 NA TRBV7-8 CASSLTAGASPYEQYF TGTGCCAGCAGCTTAACCGCGGGGGCCTCACCCTACGAGCAGTACTTC
NA TRBJ1-1 few TRBV27 CASSLSFPGPNTEAFF TGTGCCAGCAGTTTATCCTTTCCGGGTCCGAACACTGAAGCTTTCTTT
NA TRBJ1-2 NA TRBV4-3 CASSQDPGWDANYGYTF TGCGCCAGCAGCCAAGATCCTGGATGGGACGCTAACTATGGCTACACCTTC
NA TRBJ1-5 many TRBV10-3 CAISESEGGRSNQPQHF TGTGCCATCAGTGAGTCAGAGGGGGGTCGGAGCAATCAGCCCCAGCATTTT
NA TRBJ2-2 NA TRBV6-5 CASSYFPSGGELFF TGTGCCAGCAGTTACTTCCCTTCGGGCGGGGAGCTGTTTTTT
NA TRBJ1-5 NA TRBV6-2/TRBV6-3 CASSRGPRQPSNQPQHF TGTGCCAGCAGTCGGGGACCTCGACAACCCAGCAATCAGCCCCAGCATTTT
NA TRBJ2-7 many TRBV28 CASNESPRSYEQYF TGTGCCAGCAACGAGAGCCCCAGGTCCTACGAGCAGTACTTC
TRBD1 TRBJ2-1 many TRBV7-9 CASRTGGSDEQFF TGTGCCAGCAGGACAGGGGGGTCCGATGAGCAGTTCTTC
NA TRBJ2-7 NA TRBV5-1 CASSFDRASVGYEQYF TGCGCCAGCAGCTTCGACCGGGCCTCAGTAGGCTACGAGCAGTACTTC
NA TRBJ2-1 many TRBV28 CATLNLGTPSYNEQFF TGTGCCACCTTAAACCTCGGGACCCCCTCCTACAATGAGCAGTTCTTC
TRBD1 TRBJ2-5 NA TRBV20-1 CSAKNPPGRDRENQYF TGCAGTGCTAAAAATCCCCCTGGCCGGGACAGGGAAAACCAGTACTTC